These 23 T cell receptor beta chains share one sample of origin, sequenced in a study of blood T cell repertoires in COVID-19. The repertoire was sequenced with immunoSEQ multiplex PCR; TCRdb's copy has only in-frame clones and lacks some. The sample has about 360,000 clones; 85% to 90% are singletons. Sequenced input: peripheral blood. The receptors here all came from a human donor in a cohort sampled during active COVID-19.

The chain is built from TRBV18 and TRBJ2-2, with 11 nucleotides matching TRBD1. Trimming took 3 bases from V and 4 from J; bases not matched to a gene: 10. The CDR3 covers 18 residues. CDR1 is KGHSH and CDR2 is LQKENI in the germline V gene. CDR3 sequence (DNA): TGTGCCAGCTCACCCGGAGCCGGGACAGGGGGGATCACCGGGGAGCTGTTTTTT. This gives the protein CASSPGAGTGGITGELFF.

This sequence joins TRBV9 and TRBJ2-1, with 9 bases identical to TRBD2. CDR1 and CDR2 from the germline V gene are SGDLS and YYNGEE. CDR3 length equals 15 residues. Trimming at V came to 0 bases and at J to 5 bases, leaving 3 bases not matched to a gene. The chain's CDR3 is CASSVGGGGDNEQFF. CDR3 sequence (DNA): TGTGCCAGCAGCGTAGGCGGGGGGGGCGACAATGAGCAGTTCTTC.

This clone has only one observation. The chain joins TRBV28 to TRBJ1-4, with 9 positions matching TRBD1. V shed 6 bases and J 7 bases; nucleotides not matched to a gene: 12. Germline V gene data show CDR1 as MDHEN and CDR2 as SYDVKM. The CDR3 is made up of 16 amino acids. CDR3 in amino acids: CASSTPWGQGGEKLFF. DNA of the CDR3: TGTGCCAGCAGCACCCCCTGGGGACAGGGCGGTGAAAAACTGTTTTTT. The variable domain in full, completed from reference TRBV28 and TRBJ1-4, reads DVKVTQSSRYLVKRTGEKVFLECVQDMDHENMFWYRQDPGLGLRLIYFSYDVKMKEKGDIPEGYSVSREKKERFSLILESASTNQTSMYLCASSTPWGQGGEKLFFGSGTQLSVL.

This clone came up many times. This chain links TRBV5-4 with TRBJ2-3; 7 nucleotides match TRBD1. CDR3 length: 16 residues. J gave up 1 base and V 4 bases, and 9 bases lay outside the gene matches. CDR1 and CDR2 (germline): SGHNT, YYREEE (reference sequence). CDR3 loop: CASSQSRGQGTDTQYF. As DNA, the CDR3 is TGTGCCAGCAGCCAAAGCCGCGGACAGGGCACAGATACGCAGTATTTT.

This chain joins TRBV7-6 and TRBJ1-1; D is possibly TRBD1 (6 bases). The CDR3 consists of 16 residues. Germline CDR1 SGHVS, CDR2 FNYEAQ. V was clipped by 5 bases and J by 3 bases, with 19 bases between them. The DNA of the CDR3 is TGTGCCAGCAGCACAAACAGGGAGGCGGGGGACACTGAAGCTTTCTTT. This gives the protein CASSTNREAGDTEAFF. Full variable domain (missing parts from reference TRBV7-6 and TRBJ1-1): GAGVSQSPRYKVTKRGQDVALRCDPISGHVSLYWYRQALGQGPEFLTYFNYEAQQDKSGLPNDRFSAERPEGSISTLTIQRTEQRDSAMYRCASSTNREAGDTEAFFGQGTRLTVV.

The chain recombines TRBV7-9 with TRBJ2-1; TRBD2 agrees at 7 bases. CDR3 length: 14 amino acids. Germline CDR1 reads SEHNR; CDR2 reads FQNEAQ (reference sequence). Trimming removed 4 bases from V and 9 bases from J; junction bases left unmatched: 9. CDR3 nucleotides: TGTGCCAGCAGCTCCTGGAGCGGGATCGGTGAGCAGTTCTTC. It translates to CASSSWSGIGEQFF.

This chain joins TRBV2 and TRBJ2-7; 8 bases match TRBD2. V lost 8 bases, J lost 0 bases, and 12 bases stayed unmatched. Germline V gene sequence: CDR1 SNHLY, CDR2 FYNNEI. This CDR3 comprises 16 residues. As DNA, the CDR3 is TGTGCCAGCTCCCCCGAAGCGGGGGCCAACTCCTACGAGCAGTACTTC. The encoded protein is CASSPEAGANSYEQYF. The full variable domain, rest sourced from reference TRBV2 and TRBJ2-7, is EPEVTQTPSHQVTQMGQEVILRCVPISNHLYFYWYRQILGQKVEFLVSFYNNEISEKSEIFDDQFSVERPDGSNFTLKIRSTKLEDSAMYFCASSPEAGANSYEQYFGPGTRLTVT.

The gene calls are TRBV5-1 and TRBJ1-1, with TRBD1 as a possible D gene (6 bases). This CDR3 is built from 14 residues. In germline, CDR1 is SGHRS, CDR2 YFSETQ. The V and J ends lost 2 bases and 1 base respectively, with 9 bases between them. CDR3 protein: CASSFDRTNTEAFF. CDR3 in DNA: TGCGCCAGCAGCTTCGACAGGACGAACACTGAAGCTTTCTTT.

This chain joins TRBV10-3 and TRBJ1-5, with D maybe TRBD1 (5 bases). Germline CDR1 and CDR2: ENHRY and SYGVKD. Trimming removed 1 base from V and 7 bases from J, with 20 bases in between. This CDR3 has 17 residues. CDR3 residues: CAISEYLGASSGQPQHF. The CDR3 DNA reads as TGTGCCATCAGTGAGTATTTAGGGGCCTCATCAGGACAGCCCCAGCATTTT.

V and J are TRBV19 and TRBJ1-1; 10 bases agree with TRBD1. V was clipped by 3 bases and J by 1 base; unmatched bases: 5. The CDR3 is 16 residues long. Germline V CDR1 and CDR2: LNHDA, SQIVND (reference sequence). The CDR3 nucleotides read TGTGCCAGTAGTATCAGGGGACAGGGGCCGAACACTGAAGCTTTCTTT. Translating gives CASSIRGQGPNTEAFF.

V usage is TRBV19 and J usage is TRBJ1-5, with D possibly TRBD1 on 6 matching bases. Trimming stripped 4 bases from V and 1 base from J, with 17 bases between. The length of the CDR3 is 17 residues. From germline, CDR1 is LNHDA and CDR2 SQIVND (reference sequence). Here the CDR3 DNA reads TGTGCCAGTAGTAGCCCCGAACAGGGTTGGAGCAATCAGCCCCAGCATTTT. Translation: CASSSPEQGWSNQPQHF.

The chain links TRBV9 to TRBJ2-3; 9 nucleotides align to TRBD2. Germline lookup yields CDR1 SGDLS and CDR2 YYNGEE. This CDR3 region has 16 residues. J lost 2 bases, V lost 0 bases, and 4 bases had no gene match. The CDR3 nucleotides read TGTGCCAGCAGCGTAGTTCCTAGCGGGAACACAGATACGCAGTATTTT. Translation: CASSVVPSGNTDTQYF.

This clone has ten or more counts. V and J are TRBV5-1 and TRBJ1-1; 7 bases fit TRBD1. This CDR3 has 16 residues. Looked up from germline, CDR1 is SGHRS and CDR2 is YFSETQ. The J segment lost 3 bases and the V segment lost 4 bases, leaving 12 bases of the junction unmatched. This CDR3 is CASSKGTDGRDTEAFF. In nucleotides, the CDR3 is TGCGCCAGCAGCAAAGGGACAGACGGGAGGGACACTGAAGCTTTCTTT.

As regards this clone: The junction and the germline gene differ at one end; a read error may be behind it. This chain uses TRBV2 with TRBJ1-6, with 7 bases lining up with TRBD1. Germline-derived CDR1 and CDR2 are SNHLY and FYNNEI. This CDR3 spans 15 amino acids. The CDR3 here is CASREDREGNSPLHF. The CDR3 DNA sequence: TGTGCCAGCAGAGAAGACAGGGAAGGTAATTCACCCCTCCACTTT.

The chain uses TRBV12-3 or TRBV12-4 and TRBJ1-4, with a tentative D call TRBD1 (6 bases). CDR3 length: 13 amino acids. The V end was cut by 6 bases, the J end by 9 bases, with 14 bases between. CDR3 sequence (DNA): TGTGCCAGCAGCTTTGGACAGCTAAAAAAACTGTTTTTT. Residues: CASSFGQLKKLFF.

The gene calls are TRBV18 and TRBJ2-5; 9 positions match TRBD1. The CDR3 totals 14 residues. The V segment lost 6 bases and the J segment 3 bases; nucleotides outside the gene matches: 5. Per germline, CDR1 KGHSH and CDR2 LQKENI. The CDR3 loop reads CASSRRTGEETQYF. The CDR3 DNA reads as TGTGCCAGCTCCCGTAGGACAGGGGAAGAGACCCAGTACTTC. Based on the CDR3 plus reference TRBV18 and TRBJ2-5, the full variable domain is NAGVMQNPRHLVRRRGQEARLRCSPMKGHSHVYWYRQLPEEGLKFMVYLQKENIIDESGMPKERFSAEFPKEGPSILRIQQVVRGDSAAYFCASSRRTGEETQYFGPGTRLLVL.

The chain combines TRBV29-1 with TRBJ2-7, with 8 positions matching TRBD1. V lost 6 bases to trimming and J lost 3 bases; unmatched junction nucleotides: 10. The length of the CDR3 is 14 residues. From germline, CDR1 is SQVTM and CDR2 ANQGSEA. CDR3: CSVRTGFKGYEQYF. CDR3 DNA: TGCAGCGTCCGGACAGGGTTCAAGGGCTACGAGCAGTACTTC.

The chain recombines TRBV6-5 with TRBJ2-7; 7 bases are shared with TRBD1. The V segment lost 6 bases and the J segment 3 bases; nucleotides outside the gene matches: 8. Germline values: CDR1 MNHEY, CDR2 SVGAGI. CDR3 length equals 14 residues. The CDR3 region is CASSFTGDGYEQYF. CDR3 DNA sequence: TGTGCCAGCAGCTTTACAGGGGACGGCTACGAGCAGTACTTC.

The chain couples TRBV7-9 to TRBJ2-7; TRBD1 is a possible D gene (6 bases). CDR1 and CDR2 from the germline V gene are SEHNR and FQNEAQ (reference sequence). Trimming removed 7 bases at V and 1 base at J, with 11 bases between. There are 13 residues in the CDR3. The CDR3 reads CASNQDSSYEQYF. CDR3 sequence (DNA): TGTGCCAGCAACCAGGACAGTTCCTACGAGCAGTACTTC. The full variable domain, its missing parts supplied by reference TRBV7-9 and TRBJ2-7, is DTGVSQNPRHKITKRGQNVTFRCDPISEHNRLYWYRQTLGQGPEFLTYFQNEAQLEKSRLLSDRFSAERPKGSFSTLEIQRTEQGDSAMYLCASNQDSSYEQYFGPGTRLTVT.

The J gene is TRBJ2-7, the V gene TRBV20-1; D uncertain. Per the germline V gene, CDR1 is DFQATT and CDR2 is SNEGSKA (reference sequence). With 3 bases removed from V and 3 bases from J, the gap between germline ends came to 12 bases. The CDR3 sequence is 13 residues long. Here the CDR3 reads CSASSIAIYEQYF. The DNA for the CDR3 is TGCAGTGCTAGTTCTATCGCGATCTACGAGCAGTACTTC.

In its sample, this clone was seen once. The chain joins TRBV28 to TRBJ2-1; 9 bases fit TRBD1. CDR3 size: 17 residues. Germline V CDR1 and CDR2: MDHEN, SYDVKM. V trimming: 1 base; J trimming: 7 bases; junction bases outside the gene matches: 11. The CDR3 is CASSLFRIGTGLNEQFF. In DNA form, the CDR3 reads TGTGCCAGCAGTTTATTTCGGATCGGGACAGGGCTTAATGAGCAGTTCTTC.

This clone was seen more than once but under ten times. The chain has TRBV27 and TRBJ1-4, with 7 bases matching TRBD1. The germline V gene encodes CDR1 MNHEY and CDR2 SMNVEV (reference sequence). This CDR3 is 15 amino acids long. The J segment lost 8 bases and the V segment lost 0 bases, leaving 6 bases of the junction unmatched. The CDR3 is CASSLSNRGDEKLFF. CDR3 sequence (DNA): TGTGCCAGCAGTTTATCGAACAGGGGCGACGAAAAACTGTTTTTT.

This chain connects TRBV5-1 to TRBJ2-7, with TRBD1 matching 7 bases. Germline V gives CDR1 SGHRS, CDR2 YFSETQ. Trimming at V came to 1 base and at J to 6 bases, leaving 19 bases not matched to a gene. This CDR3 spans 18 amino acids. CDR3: CASSLLLQTGQLYSEQYF. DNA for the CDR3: TGCGCCAGCAGCTTGCTCCTACAGACAGGGCAATTATACTCCGAGCAGTACTTC. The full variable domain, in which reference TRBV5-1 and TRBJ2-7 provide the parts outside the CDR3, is KAGVTQTPRYLIKTRGQQVTLSCSPISGHRSVSWYQQTPGQGLQFLFEYFSETQRNKGNFPGRFSGRQFSNSRSEMNVSTLELGDSALYLCASSLLLQTGQLYSEQYFGPGTRLTVT.